This passage covers 17 T cell receptor beta chains from one sample sequenced in a study of blood T cell repertoires in COVID-19. Sequenced by immunoSEQ multiplex PCR; TCRdb stores in-frame clones only, minus some. Of 60,000 or so clones in the sample, about 81% were seen once. Source material: peripheral blood. The receptor set was obtained from a man older than 75 with acute or convalescent COVID-19.

In its sample, this clone was seen a few times. The chain combines TRBV6-5 with TRBJ2-7, with TRBD2 identical over 14 bases. Trimming at V came to 6 bases and at J to 7 bases, leaving 2 bases not matched to a gene. Per the germline V gene, CDR1 is MNHEY and CDR2 is SVGAGI. The CDR3 sequence is 13 residues long. The CDR3 sequence is CASRRTSGGEQYF. The CDR3 coding sequence is TGTGCCAGCAGAAGGACTAGCGGGGGGGAGCAGTACTTC.

This clone showed up just once. V usage is TRBV19 and J usage is TRBJ2-3, with D uncertain. The V and J ends lost 2 bases and 3 bases respectively, with 12 bases between them. CDR1 is LNHDA and CDR2 is SQIVND in the germline V gene (reference sequence). CDR3 size: 15 residues. The CDR3, as DNA: TGTGCCAGTAGTATAAATCGGTCGCCAACAGATACGCAGTATTTT. Protein sequence: CASSINRSPTDTQYF.

V gene TRBV6-5 combines with J gene TRBJ1-6; unclear D gene. This CDR3 comprises 11 residues. Germline CDR1 MNHEY, CDR2 SVGAGI. Deletions cut 9 bases from V and 9 bases from J, with 9 bases between. In DNA, the CDR3 is TGTGCCAGTAGATCAGGTTCACCCCTCCACTTT. Amino acids: CASRSGSPLHF.

A single count supports this clone. In DNA, the CDR3 is TGTGCCAGCAGCCGATGGACAGGCCCCTACGAGCAGTACTTC. This translates into CASSRWTGPYEQYF. The gene calls are TRBV3-1 (or the pseudogene TRBV3-2) and TRBJ2-7, with 7 bases identical to TRBD1. V shed 4 bases, J shed 2 bases, and the junction held 5 bases outside the gene matches. Germline V gene sequence: CDR1 LGHDT, CDR2 YNNKEL (reference sequence). The CDR3 contains 14 residues.

Of note for this clone: The junction does not match germline at one end; this may be a read error. The chain recombines TRBV7-7 with TRBJ2-2; 8 bases map to TRBD1. The CDR3 loop spans 16 amino acids. CDR1 is SSHAT, CDR2 FNYEAQ, per germline (reference sequence). Here the CDR3 reads CASSLDGQGGGGELFF. The CDR3 DNA is TGTGCTAGCAGCTTGGACGGACAGGGAGGAGGCGGGGAGCTGTTTTTT.

This chain connects TRBV10-3 to TRBJ1-5; 7 bases match TRBD1. With V trimmed by 8 bases and J by 2 bases, 12 bases remained unmatched. CDR3 length equals 16 residues. CDR1 and CDR2 from the germline V gene are ENHRY and SYGVKD. The DNA for the CDR3 is TGTGCCATCGGAAGCGGACAGGCTGGCGGCAATCAGCCCCAGCATTTT. Translated: CAIGSGQAGGNQPQHF.

The chain joins TRBV2 to TRBJ2-3, with TRBD2 matching 11 bases. The CDR3 is 15 residues long. Per germline, CDR1 SNHLY and CDR2 FYNNEI. V was pared by 6 bases and J by 5 bases, with 7 bases of the junction left unmatched. The CDR3 protein is CASSGFLAGGDTQYF. CDR3 nucleotides: TGTGCCAGCAGCGGTTTTCTAGCGGGGGGAGATACGCAGTATTTT.

The CDR3 spells CASSESGANTEAFF. CDR3 DNA: TGCGCCAGCAGTGAGTCGGGGGCGAACACTGAAGCTTTCTTT. V is TRBV10-1 and J is TRBJ1-1; the D gene is possibly TRBD1 (6 bases). The CDR3 runs 14 residues. V was clipped by 0 bases and J by 1 base, with 6 bases between them. From germline, CDR1 is WNHNN and CDR2 SYGVQD (reference sequence).

This chain links TRBV4-1 with TRBJ1-1; D unclear. This CDR3 has 16 amino acids. Trimming removed 0 bases from V and 4 bases from J, with 15 bases in between. In germline, CDR1 is MGHRA, CDR2 YSYEKL. In nucleotides, the CDR3 is TGCGCCAGCAGCCAAGATGTTAAAGGGAGGCTCACTGAAGCTTTCTTT. This sequence encodes CASSQDVKGRLTEAFF.

The V call is TRBV9, the J call TRBJ1-3; D gene unclear. Germline assignment: CDR1 SGDLS and CDR2 YYNGEE. V shed 0 bases and J shed 2 bases, with 9 bases lying between them. The CDR3 spans 15 residues. CDR3 sequence reads: CASSVDYAAGNTIYF. The DNA for the CDR3 is TGTGCCAGCAGCGTAGACTACGCCGCTGGAAACACCATATATTTT.

This clone was counted once. The chain has TRBV20-1 and TRBJ2-3; TRBD2 aligns across 9 bases. The V gene end was trimmed by 3 bases and the J gene end by 3 bases; junction bases not matched to a gene: 13. CDR3 size: 17 residues. Germline loops: CDR1 DFQATT, CDR2 SNEGSKA (reference sequence). The CDR3 loop reads CSASLVGGGAQTDTQYF. The CDR3 nucleotides read TGCAGTGCTAGTTTAGTTGGCGGGGGGGCTCAGACAGATACGCAGTATTTT.

CDR3 nucleotides: TGCGCCAGCATCACAGGCTTGAACTCACCCCTCCACTTT. Protein product: CASITGLNSPLHF. The chain recombines TRBV10-1 with TRBJ1-6; D is perhaps TRBD1 (5 bases). The CDR3 spans 13 residues. V was clipped by 7 bases and J by 10 bases, with 14 bases between them. CDR1 is WNHNN and CDR2 is SYGVQD in the germline V gene (reference sequence).

The J gene is TRBJ2-3, the V gene TRBV19, with TRBD1 identical over 8 bases. V was clipped by 4 bases and J by 4 bases; unmatched bases: 10. The CDR3 consists of 16 residues. The germline gives CDR1 LNHDA, CDR2 SQIVND (reference sequence). CDR3 sequence: CASSTRDRSPADTQYF. CDR3 sequence (DNA): TGTGCCAGTAGTACCCGGGACAGGAGTCCGGCAGATACGCAGTATTTT.

This clone was detected only once. This chain uses TRBV13 with TRBJ2-3; 7 positions match TRBD2. The ends lost 5 bases at V and 2 bases at J; junction bases unmatched: 10. CDR1 and CDR2 (germline): PRHDT, FYEKMQ (reference sequence). The CDR3 is 16 residues long. The CDR3 sequence: CASSLRGRDPTDTQYF. The CDR3 DNA sequence: TGTGCCAGCAGCCTACGGGGGAGGGACCCCACAGATACGCAGTATTTT.

This chain uses TRBV19 with TRBJ2-2; tentatively, D is TRBD2 (6 bases). Trimming removed 4 bases at V and 4 bases at J, with 16 bases between. Germline V gives CDR1 LNHDA, CDR2 SQIVND (reference sequence). The CDR3 has 16 residues. In DNA, the CDR3 is TGTGCCAGTAGTACCTCTCCGGGACTGATCACCGGGGAGCTGTTTTTT. This gives the protein CASSTSPGLITGELFF. The complete variable domain, with remaining parts taken from reference TRBV19 and TRBJ2-2, reads DGGITQSPKYLFRKEGQNVTLSCEQNLNHDAMYWYRQDPGQGLRLIYYSQIVNDFQKGDIAEGYSVSREKKESFPLTVTSAQKNPTAFYLCASSTSPGLITGELFFGEGSRLTVL.

This clone was counted once. The rearrangement uses TRBV5-6 and TRBJ1-1; 10 nucleotides align to TRBD1. J gave up 4 bases and V 2 bases, and 11 bases lay outside the gene matches. This CDR3 has 17 amino acids. Germline assignment: CDR1 SGHDT and CDR2 YYEEEE. As DNA, the CDR3 is TGTGCCAGCAGCTTTGGGGTGACAGGGGGCTTGAGCACTGAAGCTTTCTTT. Translation: CASSFGVTGGLSTEAFF.

This clone was counted between two and nine times. V and J are TRBV3-1 (or the pseudogene TRBV3-2) and TRBJ1-5; D gene uncertain. Germline V lookup: CDR1 LGHDT, CDR2 YNNKEL (reference sequence). CDR3 length equals 14 residues. Trimming removed 4 bases at V and 1 base at J, with 8 bases between. The CDR3 region has the DNA TGTGCCAGCAGCCCGGGGTACAGCAATCAGCCCCAGCATTTT. The encoded protein is CASSPGYSNQPQHF.